This T cell receptor beta chain was captured in a study of glioma-infiltrating T cells after dendritic cell vaccination. Clones were sequenced by immunoSEQ multiplex PCR, and TCRdb holds only the in-frame ones, with some missing. The sample contains around 62,000 clones, approximately 85% of which appear only once. Trimming removed 8 bases from V and 3 bases from J; junction bases left unmatched: 11. From germline, CDR1 is LNHDA and CDR2 SQIVND (reference sequence). This CDR3 is built from 15 residues. This receptor was obtained from a human donor with glioblastoma. The material sequenced was blood, taken before dendritic cell vaccination. This sequence joins TRBV19 and TRBJ1-1; 8 nucleotides align to TRBD1. The CDR3 DNA reads TGTGCCAGTCGCCCGCAGGGGGCCCAGGACACTGAAGCTTTCTTT. As protein: CASRPQGAQDTEAFF.